This T cell receptor (beta chain) was identified during a study of OX40 agonist ivuxolimab in advanced cancers. Germline values: CDR1 SQVTM, CDR2 ANQGSEA. The CDR3 loop spans 11 amino acids. V gave up 1 base and J gave up 3 bases, with 4 bases separating them. TCRdb's table, derived via immunoSEQ multiplex PCR, lists solely in-frame clones and lacks some. The sample has over 95,000 clones, 90% to 95% seen once. V gene TRBV29-1 combines with J gene TRBJ2-7; no definite D call. This sequence originates from an adult with an advanced solid tumor such as melanoma, head and neck, liver or kidney cancer. The sequencing here drew on CD4+ or CD8+ T cells sorted from blood, taken in a trial of the OX40 agonist ivuxolimab. The CDR3 loop is CSVEGVYEQYF. The CDR3 DNA is TGCAGCGTTGAAGGAGTCTACGAGCAGTACTTC.